A single sample is the source of the 20 T cell receptor beta chains below, sequenced in a study of blood T cells in healthy people across ages. Through a sample-barcoded 5' primer and a J-beta primer mix, a second PCR was run for about 6 to 11 cycles. TCRdb processed the 5' RACE reads anew with MiXCR; each CDR3 protein has one entry. In the table there are 350,000 to 450,000 distinct CDR3 sequences, about half of which are singletons. Sequenced input: blood. The receptor source for this set is a man in his sixties in good health.

On this clonotype itself: Possible read error: a much larger clone is one base away. The genes are TRBV4-3 and TRBJ2-6; tentatively, D is TRBD1 (5 bases). CDR3 length: 16 amino acids. Germline CDR1 LGHNA, CDR2 YSLEER. The CDR3 is CASSQDRTSGADVLTF. CDR3 DNA: TGCGCCAGCAGCCAAGATAGGACCTCTGGGGCCGACGTCCTGACTTTC.

This chain uses TRBV12-3 or TRBV12-4 with TRBJ2-1; TRBD1 agrees at 7 bases. The J call is uncertain, as TRBJ2-7 better fits the DNA end. CDR3 length: 13 amino acids. The CDR3 nucleotides are TGTGCCAGCAGTGGGGACAGTGTCAATGAGCAGTACTTC. Its translation is CASSGDSVNEQYF.

The V and J genes are TRBV10-3 and TRBJ2-1; 11 positions match TRBD2. The CDR3 runs 14 residues. Trimming took 6 bases from V and 5 from J; bases not matched to a gene: 3. Germline V gives CDR1 ENHRY, CDR2 SYGVKD. CDR3 residues: CAIRGLAENNEQFF. The CDR3 DNA is TGTGCCATCAGGGGACTAGCGGAAAACAATGAGCAGTTCTTC.

The genes are TRBV20-1 and TRBJ1-2; D might be TRBD1 (5 bases). CDR3 length: 13 amino acids. Germline-derived CDR1 and CDR2 are DFQATT and SNEGSKA (reference sequence). Trimming removed 0 bases from V and 4 bases from J, with 9 bases in between. The CDR3 DNA follows: TGCAGTGCTAGAGATGGGCAGGGCTATGGCTACACCTTC. This translates into CSARDGQGYGYTF.

This clonotype was detected many times. The chain couples TRBV18 to TRBJ2-3; perhaps TRBD2 as D (6 bases). There are 13 residues in the CDR3. Germline CDR1 and CDR2: KGHSH and LQKENI. Trimming shortened V by 2 bases and J by 6 bases, and 9 bases separated the two germline ends. Written as DNA, the CDR3 is TGTGCCAGCTCACCAGGGGGGTCCGATACGCAGTATTTT. It codes for CASSPGGSDTQYF.

This clonotype was counted at least ten times. The rearrangement links TRBV20-1 to TRBJ2-1; weak D call: TRBD2 (6 bases). From germline, CDR1 is DFQATT and CDR2 SNEGSKA (reference sequence). CDR3 length: 15 residues. Trimming removed 1 base from V and 7 bases from J, with 17 bases in between. The CDR3 bases are TGCAGTGCTAGAGCCCCAGCGGGTCTTAATAATGAGCAGTTCTTC. Its protein product is CSARAPAGLNNEQFF.

V and J are TRBV4-2 and TRBJ2-7; TRBD1 or TRBD2 may be the D gene (6 bases each). The CDR3 is made up of 17 amino acids. Germline V gene sequence: CDR1 LGHNA, CDR2 YNFKEQ. V lost 0 bases and J 4 bases, leaving 19 bases between the germline ends. The DNA for the CDR3 is TGTGCCAGCAGCCAAGATCGGGCGCCCGGAGGGGGGTACGAGCAGTACTTC. Translating gives CASSQDRAPGGGYEQYF.

To note about this clonotype: This sequence may be a read error, since a much larger clone differs from it by one base. The rearrangement links TRBV3-1 to TRBJ2-7; 7 positions match TRBD2. V lost 8 bases, J lost 7 bases, and 11 bases stayed unmatched. CDR3 length: 13 residues. The germline CDR1 and CDR2 sequences are LGHDT and YNNKEL (reference sequence). CDR3 nucleotide sequence: TGTGCCAGCCTCGGCGGGAGCGGAGATGAGCAGTACTTC. It yields the protein CASLGGSGDEQYF.

This clonotype was seen only a few times. The junction and the germline gene differ at one end; a read error may be behind it. J is TRBJ2-3 and V is TRBV7-7; TRBD2 matches at 12 bases. This CDR3 has 17 residues. CDR1 and CDR2 (germline): SSHAT, FNYEAQ (reference sequence). CDR3 DNA sequence: TGTGCTAGCAGCCCCCTGACTAGCGGGAGAGTCACAGATACGCAGTATTTT. Encoded protein: CASSPLTSGRVTDTQYF.

This clonotype was counted a few times. The J gene is TRBJ2-1, the V gene TRBV20-1; 8 nucleotides match TRBD2. In germline, CDR1 is DFQATT, CDR2 SNEGSKA (reference sequence). The CDR3 sequence is 15 residues long. V lost 6 bases and J lost 7; bases outside the gene matches: 14. In nucleotides, the CDR3 is TGCAGTGCCCTGCTTGGGCGGGGGGTTGATAATGAGCAGTTCTTC. Translated, it gives CSALLGRGVDNEQFF.

V usage is TRBV6-5 and J usage is TRBJ1-2; D gene unclear. Germline V gene sequence: CDR1 MNHEY, CDR2 SVGAGI. The CDR3 length is 14 residues. V lost 2 bases to trimming and J lost 8 bases, with 15 bases between them. CDR3 bases: TGTGCCAGCAGTTACCAGAAGGACGTCGGGGGCTACACCTTC. Translated, it gives CASSYQKDVGGYTF.

This clonotype was counted a few times. The chain recombines TRBV6-5 with TRBJ2-1, with 7 bases lining up with TRBD2. CDR3 length equals 18 residues. Looked up from germline, CDR1 is MNHEY and CDR2 is SVGAGI. The junction had 19 bases not matched to a gene; V was cut back by 4 bases and J by 7 bases. The CDR3 is CASSWALPGAGIGNEQFF. The CDR3 DNA reads TGTGCCAGCAGTTGGGCCCTTCCAGGAGCGGGAATAGGAAATGAGCAGTTCTTC.

Details on this clonotype: With a much larger clone just one base away, this may be a read error. The V call is TRBV25-1, the J call TRBJ1-2; weak D call: TRBD1 (6 bases). Trimming removed 8 bases at V and 1 base at J, with 14 bases between. The CDR3 covers 14 residues. The germline V gene encodes CDR1 MGHDK and CDR2 SYGVNS. CDR3 sequence (DNA): TGTGCCAGCTGGGGGGCAGCCGATAACTATGGCTACACCTTC. This translates into CASWGAADNYGYTF.

The V call is TRBV4-1, the J call TRBJ2-3; 9 bases match TRBD2. This CDR3 region has 19 residues. J was trimmed by 0 bases and V by 4 bases; bases with no gene match: 14. In germline, CDR1 is MGHRA, CDR2 YSYEKL. The CDR3, as DNA: TGCGCCAGCAGCCCTTGGGGCGGGAGGGCCTCATCTAGCACAGATACGCAGTATTTT. It specifies CASSPWGGRASSSTDTQYF.

V gene TRBV7-6 combines with J gene TRBJ2-1; D gene ambiguous. CDR3 size: 18 residues. Trimming pared 2 bases from V and 5 bases from J, leaving 22 bases between. Germline CDR1 and CDR2: SGHVS and FNYEAQ. In DNA form, the CDR3 reads TGTGCCAGCAGCTTAACCCCCCCCGGCAGGCTCCCCCACAATGAGCAGTTCTTC. It translates to CASSLTPPGRLPHNEQFF.

This chain links TRBV27 with TRBJ2-7; 7 positions agree with TRBD1. This CDR3 region has 15 residues. Germline assignment: CDR1 MNHEY and CDR2 SMNVEV (reference sequence). J gave up 1 base and V 5 bases, and 8 bases lay outside the gene matches. CDR3 nucleotide sequence: TGTGCCAGCAGTCCCCAGGGGACAGATTCCTACGAGCAGTACTTC. It encodes CASSPQGTDSYEQYF.

The chain employs TRBV25-1 and TRBJ2-5; perhaps TRBD2 as D (5 bases). The V and J ends lost 2 bases and 5 bases respectively, with 15 bases between them. Germline V gene data show CDR1 as MGHDK and CDR2 as SYGVNS. The CDR3 is made up of 15 amino acids. In DNA, the CDR3 is TGTGCCAGCAGTGAAGGGGTGAAAACGGGGGAGACCCAGTACTTC. The encoded protein is CASSEGVKTGETQYF.

The gene calls are TRBV12-3 or TRBV12-4 and TRBJ1-2; D perhaps matches TRBD1 (5 bases). V was clipped by 2 bases and J by 4 bases, with 17 bases between them. This CDR3 is 16 amino acids long. The CDR3 sequence: CASSLLVRAGPYGYTF. In DNA, the CDR3 is TGTGCCAGCAGTTTACTCGTCAGGGCGGGCCCCTATGGCTACACCTTC.

This sequence joins TRBV9 and TRBJ2-5; 8 bases map to TRBD2. The CDR3 spans 17 residues. V was clipped by 0 bases and J by 1 base; unmatched bases: 8. Germline CDR1 and CDR2: SGDLS and YYNGEE. CDR3 protein: CASSVATAGGSQETQYF. The DNA for the CDR3 is TGTGCCAGCAGCGTAGCTACGGCGGGAGGATCCCAAGAGACCCAGTACTTC.

This clonotype has a handful of counts. The V call is TRBV6-6, the J call TRBJ2-3, with 10 positions matching TRBD2. With V trimmed by 6 bases and J by 3 bases, 6 bases remained unmatched. The CDR3 extends over 15 amino acids. Germline V gene sequence: CDR1 MNHNY, CDR2 SVGAGI (reference sequence). CDR3 loop: CASSTAGGLTDTQYF. The DNA for the CDR3 is TGTGCCAGCAGCACAGCGGGGGGGCTGACAGATACGCAGTATTTT.